The entry below gives a single TCR beta chain sequence along with its context. The antigen remains undetermined. V gave up 5 bases and J gave up 2 bases; unmatched junction bases: 10. Per germline, CDR1 SGHNT and CDR2 YYREEE (reference sequence). The CDR3 length is 16 residues. This sample is drawn from a study of shared clonotypes between healthy human individuals. The wider study: The study used three CD4 naive, three CD4 memory, two CD8 naive and one CD8 memory plate per donor. General study findings and limits: Approximately 4.6% of naive CD4 clonotypes were shared across four donors. Clonotypes which were not shared had lower generation probabilities than clonotypes that all four donors shared.

Naive CD8 cells were CD45RO-negative, positively selected for CCR7, excluding terminally differentiated effector memory CD45RA+ cells. Assay used: immunoSEQ multiplex PCR; TCRdb lists only in-frame clones, some missing. The sample holds about 550,000 clones, just under 97% seen once. The specimen was naive CD8+ T cells sorted from blood. The J gene is TRBJ2-7, the V gene TRBV5-4, with 10 bases matching TRBD2. The clonotype originates from a woman aged 25 to 39 in good health. The CDR3 DNA is TGTGCCAGCAGGGAAGCGGGAGGGCTGAGCCCCTACGAGCAGTACTTC. This translates into CASREAGGLSPYEQYF.